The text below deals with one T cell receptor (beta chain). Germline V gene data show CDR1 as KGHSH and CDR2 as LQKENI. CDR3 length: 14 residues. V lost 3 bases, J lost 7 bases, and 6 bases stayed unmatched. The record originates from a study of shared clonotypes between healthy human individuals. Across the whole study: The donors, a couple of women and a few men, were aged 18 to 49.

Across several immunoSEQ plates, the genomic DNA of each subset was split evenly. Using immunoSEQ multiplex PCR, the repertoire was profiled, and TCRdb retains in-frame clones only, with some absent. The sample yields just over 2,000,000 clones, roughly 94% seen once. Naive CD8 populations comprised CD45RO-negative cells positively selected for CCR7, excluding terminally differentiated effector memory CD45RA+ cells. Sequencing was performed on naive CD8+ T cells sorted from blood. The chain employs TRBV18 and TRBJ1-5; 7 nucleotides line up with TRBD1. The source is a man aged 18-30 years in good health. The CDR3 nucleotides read TGTGCCAGCTCACCCCGGGACAGTCCCCAGCCCCAGCATTTT. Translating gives CASSPRDSPQPQHF. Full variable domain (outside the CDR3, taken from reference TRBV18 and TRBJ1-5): NAGVMQNPRHLVRRRGQEARLRCSPMKGHSHVYWYRQLPEEGLKFMVYLQKENIIDESGMPKERFSAEFPKEGPSILRIQQVVRGDSAAYFCASSPRDSPQPQHFGDGTRLSIL.